A single sample is the source of the 10 T cell receptor beta chains below, sequenced in a study of neoadjuvant nivolumab and ipilimumab in lung cancer. Clones were read by immunoSEQ multiplex PCR, and TCRdb kept only the in-frame ones, dropping some. This sample has about 9,700 clones, with around 77% found just once. The material sequenced was tumor tissue, taken after neoadjuvant nivolumab, alone or with ipilimumab, at or shortly before surgery. The origin of the receptors is an adult with non-small cell lung cancer. Some clones in this sample may be carry-over from other donors' samples.

V is TRBV5-1 and J is TRBJ2-7, with 7 bases matching TRBD2. The CDR3 is 14 residues long. Germline V lookup: CDR1 SGHRS, CDR2 YFSETQ. Trimming cost V 4 bases and J 1 base; bases outside gene matches: 5. The CDR3 region has the DNA TGCGCCAGCAGCCCCCGGGGGGTTTCCTACGAGCAGTACTTC. It codes for CASSPRGVSYEQYF.

The rearrangement joins TRBV5-1 to TRBJ2-5; D might be TRBD1 or TRBD2, each matching 6 bases. The CDR3 spans 15 residues. Germline-derived CDR1 and CDR2 are SGHRS and YFSETQ. Trimming pared 5 bases from V and 0 bases from J, leaving 14 bases between. The chain's CDR3 is CASRVGGRDQETQYF. As DNA, the CDR3 is TGCGCCAGCAGGGTAGGGGGGAGAGACCAAGAGACCCAGTACTTC.

The V call is TRBV2, the J call TRBJ1-3; D might be TRBD1 (6 bases). This CDR3 is built from 16 residues. V shed 6 bases and J shed 3 bases, with 18 bases lying between them. CDR1 is SNHLY, CDR2 FYNNEI, per germline. CDR3 sequence reads: CASRNPAGASGNTIYF. CDR3 DNA sequence: TGTGCCAGCAGGAACCCCGCAGGGGCTAGTGGAAACACCATATATTTT.

The chain joins TRBV5-1 to TRBJ2-2; TRBD2 aligns across 9 bases. The CDR3 loop spans 15 amino acids. V dropped 1 base and J dropped 5; count of bases not matched to a gene: 3. Germline V gives CDR1 SGHRS, CDR2 YFSETQ. The chain's CDR3 is CASSLTGLATGELFF. Here the CDR3 DNA reads TGCGCCAGCAGCTTGACAGGACTAGCGACCGGGGAGCTGTTTTTT.

This clone has just one count. V gene TRBV30 combines with J gene TRBJ1-5, with 8 bases lining up with TRBD1. CDR1 and CDR2 (germline): GTSNPN, SVGIG (reference sequence). CDR3 length equals 13 residues. The J segment lost 5 bases and the V segment lost 5 bases, leaving 5 bases of the junction unmatched. Here the CDR3 reads CAWATGEDQPQHF. The CDR3 region has the DNA TGTGCCTGGGCGACAGGGGAGGATCAGCCCCAGCATTTT.

The gene calls are TRBV4-1 and TRBJ2-5; 9 nucleotides match TRBD2. From germline, CDR1 is MGHRA and CDR2 YSYEKL. Unmatched junction bases numbered 11, after V lost 4 bases and J lost 11 bases. The CDR3 consists of 14 residues. CDR3 DNA: TGCGCCAGCAGCCCGGCAGCGGGGGGCACGATACAGTACTTC. This gives the protein CASSPAAGGTIQYF.

The chain employs TRBV7-9 and TRBJ2-7; D uncertain. The germline V gene encodes CDR1 SEHNR and CDR2 FQNEAQ (reference sequence). The CDR3 loop spans 14 amino acids. Trimming removed 4 bases from V and 0 bases from J, with 10 bases in between. CDR3 DNA sequence: TGTGCCAGCAGCTACGACCAAAGCTCCTACGAGCAGTACTTC. Residues: CASSYDQSSYEQYF.

The chain uses TRBV5-1 and TRBJ2-1; TRBD1 aligns across 8 bases. CDR1 and CDR2 (germline): SGHRS, YFSETQ. The CDR3 sequence is 16 residues long. V trimming: 0 bases; J trimming: 1 base; junction bases outside the gene matches: 3. This CDR3 reads CASSLGRQGSYNEQFF. CDR3 in DNA: TGCGCCAGCAGCTTGGGGAGACAGGGGTCCTACAATGAGCAGTTCTTC.

The chain joins TRBV7-8 to TRBJ2-5, with 7 bases identical to TRBD2. The CDR3 sequence is 15 residues long. V lost 1 base and J lost 3; bases outside the gene matches: 5. The germline V gene has CDR1 SGHVS and CDR2 FQNEAQ. The CDR3 protein is CASSLGPGREETQYF. CDR3 nucleotides: TGTGCCAGCAGCTTAGGGCCAGGGAGGGAAGAGACCCAGTACTTC.

This clone showed up just once. This chain connects TRBV7-2 to TRBJ1-5; 10 positions match TRBD1. J was trimmed by 6 bases and V by 5 bases; bases with no gene match: 4. Germline CDR1 is SGHTA and CDR2 is FQGNSA. The CDR3 sequence is 14 residues long. The CDR3 sequence: CASSRQGAGQPQHF. CDR3 bases: TGTGCCAGCAGCCGACAGGGGGCAGGTCAGCCCCAGCATTTT.